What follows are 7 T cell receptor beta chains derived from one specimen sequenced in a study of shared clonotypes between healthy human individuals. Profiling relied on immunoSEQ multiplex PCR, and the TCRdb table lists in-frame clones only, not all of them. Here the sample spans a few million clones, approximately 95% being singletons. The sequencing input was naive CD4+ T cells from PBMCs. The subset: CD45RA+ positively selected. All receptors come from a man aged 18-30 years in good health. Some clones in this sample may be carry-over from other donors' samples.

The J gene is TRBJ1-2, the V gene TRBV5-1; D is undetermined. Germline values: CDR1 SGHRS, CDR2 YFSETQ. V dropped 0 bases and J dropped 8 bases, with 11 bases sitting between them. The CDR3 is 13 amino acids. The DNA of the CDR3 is TGCGCCAGCAGCTTGGGGGGTCTGGACGGCTACACCTTC. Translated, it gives CASSLGGLDGYTF. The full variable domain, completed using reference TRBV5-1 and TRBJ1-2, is KAGVTQTPRYLIKTRGQQVTLSCSPISGHRSVSWYQQTPGQGLQFLFEYFSETQRNKGNFPGRFSGRQFSNSRSEMNVSTLELGDSALYLCASSLGGLDGYTFGSGTRLTVV.

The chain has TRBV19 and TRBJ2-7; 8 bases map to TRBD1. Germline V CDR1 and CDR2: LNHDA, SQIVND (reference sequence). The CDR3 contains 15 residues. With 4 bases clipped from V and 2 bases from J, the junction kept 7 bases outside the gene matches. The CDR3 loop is CASSKGTGGAYEQYF. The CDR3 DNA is TGTGCCAGTAGTAAGGGCACAGGGGGTGCCTACGAGCAGTACTTC.

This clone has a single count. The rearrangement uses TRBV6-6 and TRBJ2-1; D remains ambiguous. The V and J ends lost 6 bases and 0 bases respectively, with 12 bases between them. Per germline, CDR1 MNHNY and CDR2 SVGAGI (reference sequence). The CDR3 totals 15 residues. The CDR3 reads CASSETGVSYNEQFF. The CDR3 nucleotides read TGTGCCAGCAGCGAGACTGGTGTCTCCTACAATGAGCAGTTCTTC.

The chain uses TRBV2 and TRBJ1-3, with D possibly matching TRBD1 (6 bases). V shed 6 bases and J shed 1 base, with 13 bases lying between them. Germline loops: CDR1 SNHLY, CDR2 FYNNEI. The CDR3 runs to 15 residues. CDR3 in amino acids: CASRTGGTSGNTIYF. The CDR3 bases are TGTGCCAGCAGGACGGGAGGGACATCTGGAAACACCATATATTTT.

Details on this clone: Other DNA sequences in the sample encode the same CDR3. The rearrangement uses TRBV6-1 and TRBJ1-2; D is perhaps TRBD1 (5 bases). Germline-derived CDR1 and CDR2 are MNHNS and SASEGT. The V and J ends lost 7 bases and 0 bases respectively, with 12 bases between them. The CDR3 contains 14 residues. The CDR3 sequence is CASTLGGANYGYTF. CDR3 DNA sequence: TGTGCCAGCACGCTTGGGGGGGCTAACTATGGCTACACCTTC.

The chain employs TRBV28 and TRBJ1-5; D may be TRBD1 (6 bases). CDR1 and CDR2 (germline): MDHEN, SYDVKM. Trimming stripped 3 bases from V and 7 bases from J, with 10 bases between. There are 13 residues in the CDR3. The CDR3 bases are TGTGCCAGCAGTTTTTGGGGGCAACAGCCCCAGCATTTT. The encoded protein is CASSFWGQQPQHF.

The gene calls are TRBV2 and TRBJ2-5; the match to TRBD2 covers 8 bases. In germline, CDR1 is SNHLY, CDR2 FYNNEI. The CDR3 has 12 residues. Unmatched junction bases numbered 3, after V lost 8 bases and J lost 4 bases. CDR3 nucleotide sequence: TGTGCCAGCGGAACTAGCGGAGAGACCCAGTACTTC. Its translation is CASGTSGETQYF.